The rows below give T cell receptor beta chains drawn from one sample of a study of shared clonotypes between healthy human individuals. Measured with immunoSEQ multiplex PCR; TCRdb has only the in-frame clones, and not every one. The sample has some 2.1 million clones; 85% to 95% are singletons. The sample comprised naive CD8+ T cells from PBMCs. The receptor source for this set is a man between 18 and 35 years old in good health. Some clones in this sample may be carry-over from other donors' samples. CDR3s include the opening cysteine and the closing phenylalanine or tryptophan. The D gene is left open where the match is weak. Clone size is not always given. Where it is, it says once, few, many or a class for expanded clones.

cdr3_nt cdr3_aa j_call cdr3_length v_call d_call clone_size
TGTGCCAGCAATCGGGGACAGACCGGGGAGCTGTTTTTT CASNRGQTGELFF TRBJ2-2 13 TRBV6-5 TRBD1 .
TGCAGCGTTGATGGGGGGGCTGGGGCCGAGCAGTACTTC CSVDGGAGAEQYF TRBJ2-7 13 TRBV29-1 . .
TGTGCCAGCAGAACGGGGGTGGGAGATACGCAGTATTTT CASRTGVGDTQYF TRBJ2-3 13 TRBV6-5 . .
TGTGCCAGTAGTATGGGGACCCCCCACCCCGCGAACACCGGGGAGCTGTTTTTT CASSMGTPHPANTGELFF TRBJ2-2 18 TRBV19 . once
TGTGCCAGCAGCCCGGACCAAGGGGAGACCCAGTACTTC CASSPDQGETQYF TRBJ2-5 13 TRBV7-9 . .
TGTGCCAGCAGCTTAGCCCAGGCTCCTGTCGATACGCAGTATTTT CASSLAQAPVDTQYF TRBJ2-3 15 TRBV7-9 . .
TGTGCCAGCACCGGTAGTCGGGAGACCCAGTACTTC CASTGSRETQYF TRBJ2-5 12 TRBV28 . .
TGTGCCAGCAGCTTCCCAGCGGGAGCCATACAACCCCTGTCCTACAATGAGCAGTTCTTC CASSFPAGAIQPLSYNEQFF TRBJ2-1 20 TRBV28 TRBD2 .
TGTGCCAGCAGCTTAGACGACTTC CASSLDDF TRBJ2-5 8 TRBV13 . .
TGTGCCAGCAGCTCTCTTCTTTACGGTGGGACTGCCACAGATACGCAGTATTTT CASSSLLYGGTATDTQYF TRBJ2-3 18 TRBV7-8 . .
TGCGCCAGCAGCCAGAGCGGGACCTACAATGAGCAGTTCTTC CASSQSGTYNEQFF TRBJ2-1 14 TRBV4-3 TRBD2 .
TGTGCCAGCAGTGACCGGACGTGGGGGGCCGCCGCCCCGGATACGCAGTATTTT CASSDRTWGAAAPDTQYF TRBJ2-3 18 TRBV11-2 . .
TGTGCCAGCAGCTTAGGCCGAAGCTACGAGCAGTACTTC CASSLGRSYEQYF TRBJ2-7 13 TRBV13 . .
TGTGCCAGCAGCCAAGATAGACAGTCCACAGATACGCAGTATTTT CASSQDRQSTDTQYF TRBJ2-3 15 TRBV4-2 . .
TGTGCCAGCGTCAATCCGTGGGGGACAGGGGGCAACTGGAATCAGCCCCAGCATTTT CASVNPWGTGGNWNQPQHF TRBJ1-5 19 TRBV28 TRBD1 .
TGCAGCGTTGCTAGCCCGGGGGGCGGGCCCCAGCATTTT CSVASPGGGPQHF TRBJ1-5 13 TRBV29-1 . few
TGTGCCAGCAGCGTAGCCGCCACCGGGACAGACTACTATGGCTACACCTTC CASSVAATGTDYYGYTF TRBJ1-2 17 TRBV9 TRBD1 .
TGTGCCAGCAGTCCCGGAGGGGACAATGAGCAGTTCTTC CASSPGGDNEQFF TRBJ2-1 13 TRBV28 . .
TGTGCCAGCAGTTTCGGCCCTAGCAATCAGCCCCAGCATTTT CASSFGPSNQPQHF TRBJ1-5 14 TRBV27 . .
TGTGCCAGCAGTCCATCAGGGGGGAGCTCCTACAATGAGCAGTTCTTC CASSPSGGSSYNEQFF TRBJ2-1 16 TRBV7-3 . .
TGTGCCAGCAGTGCCAGGTATGGGTTGTCTGAAGCTTTCTTT CASSARYGLSEAFF TRBJ1-1 14 TRBV28 . .
TGCAGTGCTACGGACTACAATGAGCAGTTCTTC CSATDYNEQFF TRBJ2-1 11 TRBV20-1 . .
TGCGCCAGCAGCCACCGAGGGGACAGGGTGAATGAGCAGTACTTC CASSHRGDRVNEQYF TRBJ2-7 15 TRBV5-1 TRBD1 .
TGTGCCAGCTCACACAAGGAGGGGGATCAGCCCCAGCATTTT CASSHKEGDQPQHF TRBJ1-5 14 TRBV18 . .
TGTGCCAGCAGCCAAGAGTGGCAGGGGGCCTACGAGCAGTACTTC CASSQEWQGAYEQYF TRBJ2-7 15 TRBV4-2 TRBD1 .
TGCGCCAGCTTGGGGGACGAAGGAGCCGAGGCGGGTGAGCAGTTCTTC CASLGDEGAEAGEQFF TRBJ2-1 16 TRBV10-2 . .
TGTGCCAGCCGTTCGGCAGTTCGAAACGAGCAGTACTTC CASRSAVRNEQYF TRBJ2-7 13 TRBV28 . .
TGTGCCAGCAGAGACGACTCCTACGAGCAGTACTTC CASRDDSYEQYF TRBJ2-7 12 TRBV27 . .
TGTGCCAGCAGGCCAGGGGGCGGGTTAGGCCAAGAGACCCAGTACTTC CASRPGGGLGQETQYF TRBJ2-5 16 TRBV27 TRBD1 .
TGTGCCAGCAGCTTTAGCGGGGGCTCGCATGAGCAGTTCTTC CASSFSGGSHEQFF TRBJ2-1 14 TRBV9 TRBD2 once
TGTGCCAGCAGCCCGAGGACTAGCGGAGGGGACTCCTACAATGAGCAGTTCTTC CASSPRTSGGDSYNEQFF TRBJ2-1 18 TRBV7-9 TRBD2 .
TGCGCCAGCAGCCACGGGACAGGGGAGGCGACCTTC CASSHGTGEATF TRBJ2-7 12 TRBV4-1 TRBD1 .
TGTGCCAGCAGTTTACAGGACGGCGGCACTGAAGCTTTCTTT CASSLQDGGTEAFF TRBJ1-1 14 TRBV27 . .
TGTGCCAGCAGTTGGGGGCTATCGGGAGGCCCGAACGAGCAGTACTTC CASSWGLSGGPNEQYF TRBJ2-7 16 TRBV27 . .
TGTGCCAGCAGCACGGACAGGGCCTATGGCTACACCTTC CASSTDRAYGYTF TRBJ1-2 13 TRBV5-4 TRBD1 .
TGTGCCAGCAGCTTAGGTTCAGGAAGGCGTTACACTGAAGCTTTCTTT CASSLGSGRRYTEAFF TRBJ1-1 16 TRBV7-9 . .
TGTGCCAGCAGTTTAGGCAGCTCTAACTATGGCTACACCTTC CASSLGSSNYGYTF TRBJ1-2 14 TRBV28 . .
TGTGCCAGCAGCTACCGGGACTGGCTTCAAGAGACCCAGTACTTC CASSYRDWLQETQYF TRBJ2-5 15 TRBV5-8 . .
TGTGCCACCAGCAGCCGGGACAGGGTATACGAGCAGTACTTC CATSSRDRVYEQYF TRBJ2-7 14 TRBV15 TRBD1 .
TGTGCCAGCAGCCCGGGACTAGCGGCCTACAATGAGCAGTTCTTC CASSPGLAAYNEQFF TRBJ2-1 15 TRBV4-2 TRBD2 .
TGCGCCAGCAGCTGGGGGGGCCCCCAGACGGGCTACACCTTC CASSWGGPQTGYTF TRBJ1-2 14 TRBV5-1 . .